The rows below give T cell receptor beta chains drawn from one sample of a study of blood T cells in healthy people across ages. TCRdb processed the 5' RACE reads anew with MiXCR; each CDR3 protein has one entry. The top ten hold 15% to 20% of the sample, which has over a million distinct CDR3 sequences, around 43% seen once. The material sequenced was blood. Source of these receptors: an older woman in good health. Each CDR3 is given with its conserved first and last residue. The D gene is left open where the match is weak. Clone sizes are given selectively: once, few, many, or a class where the clone is expanded.

TRBV10-1	TRBJ2-7	13	TRBD2	NA	TGCGCCAGCAGTGAGTCGACTAGCGACGAGCAGTACTTC	CASSESTSDEQYF
TRBV13	TRBJ2-3	14	TRBD2	NA	TGTGCCAGCCTCCAAGAAGCGGGAGGTGATACGCAGTATTTT	CASLQEAGGDTQYF
TRBV12-5	TRBJ2-3	15	TRBD1	few	TGTGCTAGTGGTGATCGACAGGGGTTCACAGATACGCAGTATTTT	CASGDRQGFTDTQYF
TRBV5-1	TRBJ1-1	16	NA	few	TGCGCCAGCAGCTTTAGGGGCTCGGTCGTGAACACTGAAGCTTTCTTT	CASSFRGSVVNTEAFF
TRBV12-3/TRBV12-4	TRBJ2-5	14	NA	NA	TGTGCCGGCAAGGGGTCGACCGACCAAGAGACCCAGTACTTC	CAGKGSTDQETQYF
TRBV6-6	TRBJ1-2	15	NA	once	TGTGCCAGCAGTTTTGATCGGGACATAGGGTATGGCTACACCTTC	CASSFDRDIGYGYTF
TRBV7-8	TRBJ1-2	18	TRBD1	NA	TGTGCCAGCAGCTTCGCCTTGCTGACAGGGAGAGGAGCCTATGGCTACACCTTC	CASSFALLTGRGAYGYTF
TRBV5-1	TRBJ2-5	17	TRBD1	NA	TGCGCCAGCAGCCCGCCGAGGACAGGGGTTGTCCAAGAGACCCAGTACTTC	CASSPPRTGVVQETQYF
TRBV14	TRBJ2-1	13	TRBD2	NA	TGTGCCAGCAGCGGCGGACTAGCGGGGCGGCAGTTCTTC	CASSGGLAGRQFF
TRBV9	TRBJ2-7	15	TRBD2	NA	TGTGCCAGCAGCGCCCGAGCGGGAGTGGCCTACGAGCAGTACTTC	CASSARAGVAYEQYF
TRBV12-3/TRBV12-4	TRBJ1-2	13	NA	NA	TGTGCCAGCAGTTTCGGGGTAAGGGATGGCTACACCTTC	CASSFGVRDGYTF
TRBV6-6	TRBJ2-7	14	NA	many	TGTGCCAGCAGTTACGGGACATCTTCCTACGAGCAGTACTTC	CASSYGTSSYEQYF
TRBV7-3	TRBJ1-5	13	NA	NA	TGTGCCAGCAGCTTACATAGCAATCAGCCCCAGCATTTT	CASSLHSNQPQHF
TRBV20-1	TRBJ2-1	19	TRBD2	NA	TGCAGTGCTAGAGATAGCCTAGGCCAGCTGGGACCAGCGGGAGATGAGCAGTTCTTC	CSARDSLGQLGPAGDEQFF
TRBV29-1	TRBJ1-2	13	TRBD1	few	TGCAGCGTTGGCCCGGACAGGAACTATGGCTACACCTTC	CSVGPDRNYGYTF
TRBV5-1	TRBJ1-1	15	TRBD1	NA	TGCGCCAGCAGCTTAAGGACAACAGGGGACACTGAAGCTTTCTTT	CASSLRTTGDTEAFF
TRBV11-1	TRBJ2-7	15	TRBD1	NA	TGTGCCAGCAGCCCTACGGGACGCGACAGGGACGAGCAGTACTTC	CASSPTGRDRDEQYF
TRBV10-1	TRBJ2-1	18	TRBD2	NA	TGCGCCAGCAACGGAGGGCTAGCGGGTTCGAGCTCCTACAATGAGCAGTTCTTC	CASNGGLAGSSSYNEQFF
TRBV6-6	TRBJ2-7	14	TRBD1	NA	TGTGCCAGCAGTTACCCGGGACAGCACAATGAGCAGTACTTC	CASSYPGQHNEQYF
TRBV29-1	TRBJ2-4	16	NA	NA	TGCAGCGTTGAGGATAGGGGATCCCTTGGAGAAAACATTCAGTACTTC	CSVEDRGSLGENIQYF
TRBV28	TRBJ2-7	16	TRBD2	few	TGTGCCAGCAGGCCCCCGGGACGAGCGGGGCACTACGAGCAGTACTTC	CASRPPGRAGHYEQYF
TRBV7-2	TRBJ2-7	14	NA	NA	TGTGCCAGCAGCACTAGACTAGTACCCTACGAGCAGTACTTC	CASSTRLVPYEQYF
TRBV6-1	TRBJ2-6	17	NA	once	TGTGCCAGCGCGGAAAACGTGGGGCGCTCTGGGGCCAACGTCCTGACTTTC	CASAENVGRSGANVLTF
TRBV6-1	TRBJ2-7	15	TRBD1	NA	TGTGCCAGCAGTAGGACAGGACCGGGCTCCTACGAGCAGTACTTC	CASSRTGPGSYEQYF
TRBV28	TRBJ1-5	14	NA	NA	TGTGCCTGTCGTGGGGCTGGGTCAGGTCAGCCCCAGCATTTT	CACRGAGSGQPQHF
TRBV28	TRBJ2-5	15	NA	NA	TGTGCCAGCAGTTTGGCGGACTACCAAAAAGAGACCCAGTACTTC	CASSLADYQKETQYF
TRBV5-1	TRBJ2-5	15	TRBD2	NA	TGCGCCAGCAGCTTGATTCAGCGGGAGGTGGGAGAGCAGTACTTC	CASSLIQREVGEQYF
TRBV9	TRBJ2-3	17	TRBD2	NA	TGTGCCAGCAGCCCCGCGACTAGCGGGAGGGCCTTAGATACGCAGTATTTT	CASSPATSGRALDTQYF
TRBV28	TRBJ1-6	15	NA	NA	TGTGCCAGCAGCCAAGCGAGTCGGGATAATTCACCCCTCCACTTT	CASSQASRDNSPLHF
TRBV20-1	TRBJ1-6	14	TRBD1	NA	TGCAGTGCTGCCGGGACAGGGGTTAATTCACCCCTCCACTTT	CSAAGTGVNSPLHF
TRBV6-1	TRBJ1-2	15	TRBD1	few	TGTGCCGGAAGACAGGGGGCGACGGGGAACTATGGCTACACCTTC	CAGRQGATGNYGYTF
TRBV20-1	TRBJ2-7	13	TRBD1	few	TGCAGTGCTACGACAGGGAGAGCCAGCGAGCAGTACTTC	CSATTGRASEQYF
TRBV12-3/TRBV12-4	TRBJ2-7	14	TRBD1	NA	TGTGCCAGCAGACAGGGACAGGGGCACTACGAGCAGTACTTC	CASRQGQGHYEQYF
TRBV28	TRBJ1-1	13	NA	NA	TGTGCCAGCAGACCCGGCGGGCAGACTGAAGCTTTCTTT	CASRPGGQTEAFF
TRBV29-1	TRBJ2-7	18	TRBD1	few	TGCAGCGTTGAAACCCCCATTGGTATGACAGGGAGAGAGTACGAGCAGTACTTC	CSVETPIGMTGREYEQYF
TRBV7-9	TRBJ2-4	16	TRBD1	few	TGTGCCAGCAGTAGTACACAGGGGTTAGCCAAAAACATTCAGTACTTC	CASSSTQGLAKNIQYF
TRBV29-1	TRBJ2-1	14	NA	NA	TGCAGCGTGGACACAGGGTACCCCTACAATGAGCAGTTCTTC	CSVDTGYPYNEQFF
TRBV20-1	TRBJ2-5	11	NA	few	TGCAGTGGCGGGGGCACAGAGACCCAGTACTTC	CSGGGTETQYF
TRBV25-1	TRBJ1-4	12	NA	NA	TGTGCCAGCAGTGAAGGCCGGGAAAAACTGTTTTTT	CASSEGREKLFF
TRBV3-1	TRBJ2-7	15	NA	few	TGTGCCAGCAGCCAAGTCTTCCACAGCGCCTACGAGCAGTACTTC	CASSQVFHSAYEQYF
TRBV20-1	TRBJ1-1	14	TRBD1	NA	TGCAGTGTCACTGGACAGGGAATGAACACTGAAGCTTTCTTT	CSVTGQGMNTEAFF
TRBV20-1	TRBJ2-7	12	NA	many	TGCAGTGCGAAGGGACCGACTAACGAGCAGTACTTC	CSAKGPTNEQYF
TRBV3-1	TRBJ2-1	14	NA	few	TGTGCCAGCAGCCAAGGGACTGGGGTGGCTCGGCAGTTCTTC	CASSQGTGVARQFF
TRBV5-4	TRBJ2-7	15	NA	NA	TGTGCCAGCAGCTCCGGGACCCAAAGCTCCTACGAGCAGTACTTC	CASSSGTQSSYEQYF
TRBV4-1	TRBJ2-1	16	TRBD1	NA	TGCGCCAGCAGCCAGTACCAGGGGGCCACCTACAATGAGCAGTTCTTC	CASSQYQGATYNEQFF
TRBV19	TRBJ2-5	14	NA	NA	TGTGCCAGTAGTATTCGCGCCAGAGGGGGGACCCAGTACTTC	CASSIRARGGTQYF
TRBV12-3/TRBV12-4	TRBJ2-3	15	TRBD2	NA	TGTGCCAGCAGCACAGCGGGAGCGAACACAGATACGCAGTATTTT	CASSTAGANTDTQYF
TRBV6-1	TRBJ2-5	14	NA	NA	TGTGCCAGCAGTGACGGGCCAGTTCAGGAGACCCAGTACTTC	CASSDGPVQETQYF
TRBV4-2	TRBJ1-2	15	NA	NA	TGTGCCAGCAGCCAAGTTACACAGGGTTCCTATGGCTACACCTTC	CASSQVTQGSYGYTF
TRBV7-2	TRBJ2-2	15	NA	few	TGTGCCAGCAGCTTATCGGGTTGGGTCACCGGGGAGCTGTTTTTT	CASSLSGWVTGELFF
TRBV18	TRBJ1-2	17	NA	NA	TGTGCCAGCTCACCACTCGGCAGGAGGGCGAATGACTATGGCTACACCTTC	CASSPLGRRANDYGYTF
TRBV9	TRBJ2-2	16	TRBD2	NA	TGTGCCAGCAGCGTAGATCCTAGCGGAAGGGGCGGGGAGCTGTTTTTT	CASSVDPSGRGGELFF
TRBV6-6	TRBJ2-5	16	TRBD1	NA	TGTGCCAGCAGTTACTCGATGGGGACAGGGGGCGTAGAGCAGTACTTC	CASSYSMGTGGVEQYF
TRBV12-5	TRBJ1-2	18	NA	few	TGTGCTAGTGGTCCGAGCAACCCGGACAGCGGACGGGGCTATGGCTACACCTTC	CASGPSNPDSGRGYGYTF
TRBV12-3/TRBV12-4	TRBJ2-7	14	TRBD2	many	TGTGCCAGCAGCGGGACTAGCGGGACGTGGGAGCAGTACTTC	CASSGTSGTWEQYF
TRBV20-1	TRBJ1-2	13	NA	once	TGCAGTGCTGCCCGGACGTATAACTATGGCTACACCTTC	CSAARTYNYGYTF
TRBV7-8	TRBJ2-1	12	NA	few	TGTGCCAGCAGCTGGGGTGGGGATGAGCAGTTCTTC	CASSWGGDEQFF
TRBV11-1	TRBJ2-1	12	NA	few	TGTGCCAGCAGCTTCGACTCCTGGGAGCAGTTCTTC	CASSFDSWEQFF
TRBV4-2	TRBJ1-1	14	NA	few	TGTGCCAGCAGCCCGGAGTCGGGGAACACTGAAGCTTTCTTT	CASSPESGNTEAFF
TRBV27	TRBJ2-7	13	TRBD1	few	TGTGCCAGCAGTGTAAGGGACAGGGGTGCGCAGTACTTC	CASSVRDRGAQYF